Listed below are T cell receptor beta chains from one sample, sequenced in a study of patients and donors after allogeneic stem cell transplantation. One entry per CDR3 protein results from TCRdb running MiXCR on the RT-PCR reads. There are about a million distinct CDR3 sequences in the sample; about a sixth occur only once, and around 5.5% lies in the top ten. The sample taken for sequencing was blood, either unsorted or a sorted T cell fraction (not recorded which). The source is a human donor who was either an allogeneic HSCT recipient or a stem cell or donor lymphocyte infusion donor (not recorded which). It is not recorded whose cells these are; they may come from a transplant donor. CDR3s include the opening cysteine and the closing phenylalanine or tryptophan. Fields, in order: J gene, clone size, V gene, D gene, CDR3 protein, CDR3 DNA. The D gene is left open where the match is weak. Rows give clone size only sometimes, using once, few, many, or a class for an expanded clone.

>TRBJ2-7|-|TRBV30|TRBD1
CAWSAGTGMHEQYF
TGTGCCTGGAGTGCCGGGACAGGGATGCACGAGCAGTACTTC
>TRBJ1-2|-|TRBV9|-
CASSVSRVHGYTF
TGTGCCAGCAGCGTATCCAGGGTCCATGGCTACACCTTC
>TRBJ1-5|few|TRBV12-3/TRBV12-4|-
CASRGNGPQPQHF
TGTGCCAGCAGAGGGAATGGGCCTCAGCCCCAGCATTTT
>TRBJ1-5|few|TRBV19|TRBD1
CASSSRGRGNQPQHF
TGTGCCAGTAGTAGCAGGGGGCGAGGCAATCAGCCCCAGCATTTT
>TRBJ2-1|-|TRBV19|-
CASSIFAGVNNEQFF
TGTGCCAGTAGTATTTTTGCAGGGGTGAACAATGAGCAGTTCTTC
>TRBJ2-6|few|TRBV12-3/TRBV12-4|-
CASLSTPLQVHLANVLTF
TGTGCCAGCTTATCTACTCCGCTCCAGGTACATCTGGCCAACGTCCTGACTTTC
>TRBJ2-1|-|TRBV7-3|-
CASSLGIGLDPNEQFF
TGTGCCAGCAGCTTAGGAATCGGGCTAGACCCCAATGAGCAGTTCTTC
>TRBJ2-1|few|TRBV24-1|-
CATEDRPNNEQFF
TGTGCCACCGAGGATCGACCAAACAATGAGCAGTTCTTC
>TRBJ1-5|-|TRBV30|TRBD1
CAWNRPGTGSLNQPQHF
TGTGCCTGGAATCGTCCCGGGACAGGGTCCCTCAATCAGCCCCAGCATTTT
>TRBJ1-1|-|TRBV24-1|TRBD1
CATSDTSGGNTEAFF
TGTGCCACCAGTGATACGTCAGGGGGAAACACTGAAGCTTTCTTT
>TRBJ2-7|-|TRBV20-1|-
CSARRITYEQYF
TGCAGTGCTAGGAGGATCACCTACGAGCAGTACTTC
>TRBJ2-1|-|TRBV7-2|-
CASSLESGRVYNEQFF
TGTGCCAGCAGCTTAGAGTCTGGTAGGGTCTACAATGAGCAGTTCTTC
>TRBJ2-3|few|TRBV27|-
CASSAGTPMWDTQYF
TGTGCCAGCAGTGCAGGGACTCCAATGTGGGATACGCAGTATTTT
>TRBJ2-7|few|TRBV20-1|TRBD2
CSARVGLANEQYF
TGCAGTGCTAGGGTGGGACTAGCGAACGAGCAGTACTTC
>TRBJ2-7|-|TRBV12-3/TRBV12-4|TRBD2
CASSPWPGLAVGGTVEQYF
TGTGCCAGCAGTCCTTGGCCGGGACTAGCGGTCGGAGGAACGGTCGAGCAGTACTTC
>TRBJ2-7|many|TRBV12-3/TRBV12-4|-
CASSPHHVSYEQYF
TGTGCCAGCAGCCCACATCACGTTTCCTACGAGCAGTACTTC
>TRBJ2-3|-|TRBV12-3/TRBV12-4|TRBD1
CASGRQGSTDTQYF
TGTGCCAGCGGAAGACAGGGAAGCACAGATACGCAGTATTTT
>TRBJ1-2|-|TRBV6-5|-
CASSYSGSPNYGYTF
TGTGCCAGCAGTTACTCGGGCAGTCCTAACTATGGCTACACCTTC
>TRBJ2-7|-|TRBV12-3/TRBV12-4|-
CASSLGGVFYEQYF
TGTGCCAGCAGTTTAGGGGGAGTATTCTACGAGCAGTACTTC
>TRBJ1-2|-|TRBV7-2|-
CASSSKYGYTF
TGTGCCAGCAGCTCCAAGTATGGCTACACCTTC
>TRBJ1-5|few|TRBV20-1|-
CSARVPVMSQPQHF
TGCAGTGCTAGAGTGCCAGTAATGTCTCAGCCCCAGCATTTT
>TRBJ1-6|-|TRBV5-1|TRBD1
CASSWDREDSPLHF
TGCGCCAGCAGCTGGGACAGGGAAGATTCACCCCTCCACTTT
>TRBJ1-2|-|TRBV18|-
CASSPPVGVNYGYTF
TGTGCCAGCTCACCACCTGTCGGGGTGAACTATGGCTACACCTTC
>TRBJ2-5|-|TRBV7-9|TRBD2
CASSFWPSGGGKETQYF
TGTGCCAGCAGCTTTTGGCCTAGCGGGGGGGGAAAAGAGACCCAGTACTTC
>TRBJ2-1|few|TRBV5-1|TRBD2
CASSLDLSGNLYNEQFF
TGCGCCAGCAGCTTGGACCTTAGCGGGAACCTCTACAATGAGCAGTTCTTC
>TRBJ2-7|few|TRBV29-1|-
CSVDGGGPYEQYF
TGCAGCGTTGATGGTGGCGGACCCTACGAGCAGTACTTC
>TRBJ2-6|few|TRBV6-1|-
CAAGPLSGANVLTF
TGTGCTGCGGGACCCCTCTCTGGGGCCAACGTCCTGACTTTC
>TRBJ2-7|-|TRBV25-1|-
CASSEYRRGSVEQYF
TGTGCCAGCAGTGAATATAGACGAGGTAGTGTCGAGCAGTACTTC
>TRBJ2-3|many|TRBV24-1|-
CATSKTRLDTQYF
TGTGCCACCAGTAAGACTAGGCTAGATACGCAGTATTTT
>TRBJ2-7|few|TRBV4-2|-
CASSQESGLSSYEQYF
TGTGCCAGCAGCCAAGAAAGTGGTCTTAGCTCCTACGAGCAGTACTTC
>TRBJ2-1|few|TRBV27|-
CASSLSPGLSYNEQFF
TGTGCCAGCAGTTTATCGCCGGGGCTGTCCTACAATGAGCAGTTCTTC
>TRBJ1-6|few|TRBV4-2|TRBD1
CASSLGQGESPLHF
TGTGCCAGCAGCCTCGGACAGGGGGAATCACCCCTCCACTTT
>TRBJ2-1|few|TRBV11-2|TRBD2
CASSSLGTSGRAFEQFF
TGTGCCAGCAGCTCCCTGGGGACTAGCGGGAGGGCCTTTGAGCAGTTCTTC
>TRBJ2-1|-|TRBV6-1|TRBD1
CASTKDRVYNEQFF
TGTGCCAGCACCAAGGACAGGGTCTACAATGAGCAGTTCTTC
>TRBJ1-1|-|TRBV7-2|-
CASSSGVRPNTEAFF
TGTGCCAGCAGCTCCGGGGTGAGGCCAAACACTGAAGCTTTCTTT
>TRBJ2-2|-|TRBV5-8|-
CASSPVWPGELFF
TGTGCCAGCAGCCCGGTTTGGCCCGGGGAGCTGTTTTTT
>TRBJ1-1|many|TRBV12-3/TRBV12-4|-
CASSDRNTEAFF
TGTGCCAGCAGCGACAGGAACACTGAAGCTTTCTTT
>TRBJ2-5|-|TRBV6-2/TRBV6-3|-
CASSYRRTTQETQYF
TGTGCCAGCAGTTACCGTCGGACAACCCAAGAGACCCAGTACTTC
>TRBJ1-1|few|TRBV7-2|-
CASSLANLLNTEAFF
TGTGCCAGCAGCTTAGCTAACTTGTTGAACACTGAAGCTTTCTTT
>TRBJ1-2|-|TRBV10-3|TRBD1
CAISDGQGAYGYTF
TGTGCCATCAGTGATGGGCAGGGGGCTTATGGCTACACCTTC
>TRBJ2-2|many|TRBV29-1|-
CSVELYLNTGELFF
TGCAGCGTTGAACTTTACCTTAACACCGGGGAGCTGTTTTTT